A single sample gave rise to the 26 T cell receptor beta chains below, sequenced in a study of blood T cell repertoires in COVID-19. This table comes from immunoSEQ multiplex PCR, and its TCRdb copy is limited to in-frame clones, with some not included. This sample has 110,000 to 150,000 clones, with about 82% found just once. The material sequenced was PBMCs or T cells enriched from blood (not recorded which). The receptor set was obtained from a middle-aged woman who had recovered from COVID-19.

The chain uses TRBV5-4 and TRBJ1-6; 10 bases agree with TRBD1. The CDR3 contains 13 residues. From germline, CDR1 is SGHNT and CDR2 YYREEE (reference sequence). Germline trimming cut 7 bases from V and 10 bases from J; bases unmatched to any gene: 5. Here the CDR3 DNA reads TGTGCCAGCGGGGACAGGGGTGGATCACCCCTCCACTTT. Its translation is CASGDRGGSPLHF.

This chain links TRBV9 with TRBJ2-7, with 8 bases lining up with TRBD2. The CDR3 is 14 residues long. Losses at the gene ends were 5 bases for V and 0 bases for J; bases not matched to a gene: 4. Germline V gene lookup returns CDR1 SGDLS and CDR2 YYNGEE. For the CDR3, the DNA is TGTGCCAGCAGTATAGCGGGGAACTCCTACGAGCAGTACTTC. Translated, it gives CASSIAGNSYEQYF.

This chain links TRBV7-2 with TRBJ2-1; TRBD2 agrees at 8 bases. Germline CDR1 is SGHTA and CDR2 is FQGNSA. The CDR3 covers 15 residues. V trimming: 5 bases; J trimming: 8 bases; junction bases outside the gene matches: 11. CDR3 amino acids: CASSPLTGGLDEQFF. CDR3 bases: TGTGCCAGCAGCCCCCTCACGGGGGGGTTGGATGAGCAGTTCTTC. The full variable domain, its missing parts supplied by reference TRBV7-2 and TRBJ2-1, is GAGVSQSPSNKVTEKGKDVELRCDPISGHTALYWYRQSLGQGLEFLIYFQGNSAPDKSGLPSDRFSAERTGGSVSTLTIQRTQQEDSAVYLCASSPLTGGLDEQFFGPGTRLTVL.

The J gene is TRBJ2-3, the V gene TRBV4-1, with 13 bases matching TRBD2. Germline V CDR1 and CDR2: MGHRA, YSYEKL. The CDR3 is 20 amino acids. The junction had 13 bases not matched to a gene; V was cut back by 0 bases and J by 4 bases. The DNA of the CDR3 is TGCGCCAGCAGCCAAGAGAGGGGACTAGCGGGGCCTCGGGGGTCAGATACGCAGTATTTT. It encodes CASSQERGLAGPRGSDTQYF.

The CDR3 nucleotides are TGCGCCAGCAGCCAAGATTCAACGGGGGGCACTGAAGCTTTCTTT. Its protein is CASSQDSTGGTEAFF. This sequence joins TRBV4-1 and TRBJ1-1; weak D call: TRBD1 (5 bases). This CDR3 is built from 15 residues. The ends were cut back, 0 bases at V and 4 bases at J, with 12 bases in the middle. Germline-derived CDR1 and CDR2 are MGHRA and YSYEKL.

This chain links TRBV5-5 with TRBJ2-7, with TRBD2 as a possible D gene (5 bases). Germline values: CDR1 SGHKS, CDR2 YYEKEE (reference sequence). The CDR3 has 15 residues. Deletions cut 2 bases from V and 2 bases from J, with 14 bases between. In DNA form, the CDR3 reads TGTGCCAGCAGCTTTTTGGAGGACCGACCCTACGAGCAGTACTTC. Translated: CASSFLEDRPYEQYF.

The V gene is TRBV29-1, the J gene TRBJ2-5; D is perhaps TRBD1 (6 bases). CDR1 is SQVTM, CDR2 ANQGSEA, per germline. The CDR3 is made up of 13 amino acids. V was cut by 6 bases and J by 5 bases, with 16 bases left in between. CDR3 bases: TGCAGCGTCTGGCCTCAGGGGCCCGAGACCCAGTACTTC. It specifies CSVWPQGPETQYF. Variable domain in full (rest from reference TRBV29-1 and TRBJ2-5): SAVISQKPSRDICQRGTSLTIQCQVDSQVTMMFWYRQQPGQSLTLIATANQGSEATYESGFVIDKFPISRPNLTFSTLTVSNMSPEDSSIYLCSVWPQGPETQYFGPGTRLLVL.

CDR3 sequence (DNA): TGTGCCAGCAGCGTAAGGGCCCTGGCGGGAGTTGGTAATGAGCAGTTCTTC. This gives the protein CASSVRALAGVGNEQFF. J is TRBJ2-1 and V is TRBV9; 7 bases align to TRBD2. Germline V gene data show CDR1 as SGDLS and CDR2 as YYNGEE. This CDR3 is 17 amino acids long. J was trimmed by 7 bases and V by 1 base; bases with no gene match: 14.

The chain employs TRBV7-2 and TRBJ2-7; D perhaps matches TRBD2 (7 bases). The CDR3 spans 13 residues. Between the trimmed V and J ends, which lost 2 bases and 7 bases, there was a span of 12 bases. The germline V gene encodes CDR1 SGHTA and CDR2 FQGNSA. The CDR3 protein is CASSLTRGGEQYF. As DNA, the CDR3 is TGTGCCAGCAGCTTAACCAGGGGAGGGGAGCAGTACTTC.

V usage is TRBV5-5 and J usage is TRBJ2-3; 10 nucleotides line up with TRBD2. With V trimmed by 0 bases and J by 3 bases, 4 bases remained unmatched. Germline V gene lookup returns CDR1 SGHKS and CDR2 YYEKEE (reference sequence). The CDR3 length is 16 residues. The CDR3 DNA sequence: TGTGCCAGCAGCTTGGCTAGCGGGAGAGTAACAGATACGCAGTATTTT. As protein: CASSLASGRVTDTQYF.

The chain links TRBV28 to TRBJ2-7, with 8 bases identical to TRBD2. The germline CDR1 and CDR2 sequences are MDHEN and SYDVKM. This CDR3 is 14 amino acids long. The V and J ends lost 3 bases and 6 bases, in that order; junction bases with no gene match: 7. The CDR3 region is CASSFLREVAEQYF. CDR3 coding DNA: TGTGCCAGCAGTTTTTTGCGGGAGGTGGCCGAGCAGTACTTC.

The genes are TRBV28 and TRBJ1-2; D remains ambiguous. Germline V gives CDR1 MDHEN, CDR2 SYDVKM. Trimming cost V 4 bases and J 7 bases, with 13 bases left between them. The CDR3 runs 13 residues. Here the CDR3 DNA reads TGTGCCAGCAGTTCTGGACTTCGTGGTGGCTACACCTTC. Protein sequence: CASSSGLRGGYTF.

The chain employs TRBV5-1 and TRBJ2-2, with 7 bases identical to TRBD1. The V and J ends lost 4 bases and 3 bases, in that order; junction bases with no gene match: 0. Germline V gene lookup returns CDR1 SGHRS and CDR2 YFSETQ. The CDR3 extends over 13 amino acids. The CDR3 DNA is TGCGCCAGCAGCACAGGGGACACCGGGGAGCTGTTTTTT. It translates to CASSTGDTGELFF.

V usage is TRBV12-3 or TRBV12-4 and J usage is TRBJ1-5; D is unresolved. The CDR3 covers 13 residues. With 1 base removed from V and 5 bases from J, the gap between germline ends came to 6 bases. The CDR3 loop is CASSLDRYQPQHF. CDR3 DNA: TGTGCCAGCAGTTTAGACAGATATCAGCCCCAGCATTTT.

The J gene is TRBJ2-7, the V gene TRBV27; D unclear. V was clipped by 5 bases and J by 1 base, with 9 bases between them. CDR1 MNHEY and CDR2 SMNVEV come from the germline V gene (reference sequence). The CDR3 has 13 residues. The CDR3 bases are TGTGCCAGCAGTCTAGTCGGTTCCTACGAGCAGTACTTC. Protein product: CASSLVGSYEQYF.

The chain joins TRBV5-5 to TRBJ1-2, with D possibly TRBD1 on 6 matching bases. The CDR3 spans 15 residues. Trimming removed 5 bases at V and 2 bases at J, with 16 bases between. Germline V gives CDR1 SGHKS, CDR2 YYEKEE (reference sequence). CDR3: CASSPPGAWNYGYTF. DNA for the CDR3: TGTGCCAGCAGTCCACCAGGGGCGTGGAACTATGGCTACACCTTC. Full variable domain (rest looked up from reference TRBV5-5 and TRBJ1-2): DAGVTQSPTHLIKTRGQQVTLRCSPISGHKSVSWYQQVLGQGPQFIFQYYEKEERGRGNFPDRFSARQFPNYSSELNVNALLLGDSALYLCASSPPGAWNYGYTFGSGTRLTVV.

This clone showed up just a few times. CDR3 protein: CASTTGSVTEAFF. CDR3 DNA: TGTGCCAGTACCACAGGGAGCGTCACTGAAGCTTTCTTT. The V call is TRBV19, the J call TRBJ1-1, with D perhaps TRBD1 (6 bases). CDR3 size: 13 residues. Germline V gives CDR1 LNHDA, CDR2 SQIVND (reference sequence). V lost 7 bases and J lost 4, with 13 bases in between.

There are a few counts of this clone. This chain connects TRBV5-3 to TRBJ1-1; 7 bases are a match to TRBD1. TRBV5-3 qualifies as an ORF whose function is uncertain. The CDR3 consists of 15 residues. Trimming removed 4 bases from V and 7 bases from J; junction bases left unmatched: 13. CDR3 bases: TGTGCCAGAAGCCCCAGGGGGGAACCCTTAATTGAAGCTTTCTTT. It encodes CARSPRGEPLIEAFF.

The rearrangement links TRBV5-8 to TRBJ2-1; 13 nucleotides agree with TRBD2. This CDR3 has 15 amino acids. J gave up 7 bases and V 4 bases, and 5 bases lay outside the gene matches. The germline gives CDR1 SGHTS, CDR2 YDEGEE. The CDR3 sequence: CASSRGLAGLNEQFF. DNA of the CDR3: TGTGCCAGCAGCCGGGGACTAGCGGGGCTGAATGAGCAGTTCTTC.

The chain joins TRBV14 to TRBJ1-1; 11 bases are shared with TRBD1. Germline V gene data show CDR1 as SGHDN and CDR2 as FVKESK. The CDR3 totals 15 residues. The J segment lost 3 bases and the V segment lost 5 bases, leaving 5 bases of the junction unmatched. The CDR3 protein is CASSRTGGLYTEAFF. The CDR3 DNA sequence: TGTGCCAGCAGCAGGACAGGGGGCCTGTACACTGAAGCTTTCTTT.

The gene calls are TRBV11-2 and TRBJ2-7, with 9 bases aligning to TRBD1. The CDR3 contains 14 residues. Germline values: CDR1 SGHAT, CDR2 FQNNGV. Losses at the gene ends were 7 bases for V and 3 bases for J; bases not matched to a gene: 7. The chain's CDR3 is CASTHPTGGYEQYF. The CDR3 DNA follows: TGTGCCAGCACCCACCCGACAGGGGGCTACGAGCAGTACTTC. The full variable domain, in which reference TRBV11-2 and TRBJ2-7 provide the parts outside the CDR3, is EAGVAQSPRYKIIEKRQSVAFWCNPISGHATLYWYQQILGQGPKLLIQFQNNGVVDDSQLPKDRFSAERLKGVDSTLKIQPAKLEDSAVYLCASTHPTGGYEQYFGPGTRLTVT.

V usage is TRBV18 and J usage is TRBJ2-7; tentatively, D is TRBD1 (7 bases). The germline gives CDR1 KGHSH, CDR2 LQKENI. CDR3 size: 14 residues. Trimming pared 3 bases from V and 4 bases from J, leaving 13 bases between. CDR3 DNA sequence: TGTGCCAGCTCACCCACGACAGGGACTTACGAGCAGTACTTC. Its protein is CASSPTTGTYEQYF.

This chain uses TRBV5-6 with TRBJ1-2; D may be TRBD1 (6 bases). V was trimmed by 4 bases and J by 5 bases, leaving 15 bases between them. This CDR3 has 14 amino acids. CDR1 SGHDT and CDR2 YYEEEE come from the germline V gene. This chain's CDR3 is CASSRVIQGYGYTF. CDR3 DNA: TGTGCCAGCAGCCGAGTAATACAGGGATATGGCTACACCTTC.

The chain carries TRBV19 and TRBJ2-1, with 11 bases lining up with TRBD2. Germline CDR1 LNHDA, CDR2 SQIVND (reference sequence). This CDR3 contains 15 residues. After removal of 6 bases from V and 6 bases from J, the junction contained 7 bases not matched to a gene. CDR3 protein: CASRVGLAAPNEQFF. The CDR3 bases are TGTGCCAGTAGGGTGGGACTAGCGGCCCCCAATGAGCAGTTCTTC.

The chain combines TRBV5-4 with TRBJ2-1; 9 bases align to TRBD2. Germline values: CDR1 SGHNT, CDR2 YYREEE (reference sequence). The CDR3 length is 15 residues. With 4 bases clipped from V and 5 bases from J, the junction kept 7 bases outside the gene matches. CDR3 bases: TGTGCCAGCAGCCGCGGACTAGCGCGGGACAATGAGCAGTTCTTC. Translation gives CASSRGLARDNEQFF.

Points on this clone: A read error may account for a junction end that differs from germline. The chain employs TRBV30 and TRBJ2-7; D uncertain. CDR3 length equals 13 residues. CDR1 is GTSNPN and CDR2 is SVGIG in the germline V gene (reference sequence). The CDR3 sequence is CAWSGLASSEQYF. For the CDR3, the DNA is TGTGCCTGGAGTGGACTCGCCTCCTCCGAGCAGTACTTC.